This T cell receptor beta chain is from a study of OX40 agonist ivuxolimab in advanced cancers. For the wider study: Ivuxolimab, which targeted the costimulatory receptor OX40 (CD134), was an agonistic, fully human IgG2 monoclonal antibody. Prior anti-PD-1, anti-PD-L1 or anti-CTLA-4 therapy was permitted, and checkpoint inhibitors had been received by about 37% of dose-escalation patients. The point of sequencing TCRbeta in the periphery was to test whether ivuxolimab changed TCR sequence diversity and drove clonal T-cell expansion. Intravenous ivuxolimab was administered to patients every 2 weeks at six dose levels: 0.01, 0.1, 0.3, 1.5, 3 and 10 mg/kg. In the dose-escalation cohort, approximately 82% of patients were male, and the mean age was roughly 60 years, with a range of roughly 20 to 80. The paper covers the monotherapy dose-escalation part of the phase I ivuxolimab trial, which included N of about 50 patients. Three dose-escalation patients achieved partial responses, one with hepatocellular carcinoma and two with cutaneous melanoma. Of the roughly 51 dose-escalation patients, hepatocellular carcinoma was present in about 20, melanoma in roughly 15, renal cell carcinoma in 9 and head and neck cancer in 9.

Patients with autoimmune disease history or receiving systemic immunosuppression were excluded from the trial. In every dose cohort, peripheral blood was drawn for TCR sequencing at baseline, cycle 4 day 1, and cycle 7 day 1. The samples were drawn from a first-in-human, open-label, multicenter phase I dose-escalation trial of ivuxolimab. Adults with locally advanced or metastatic melanoma, renal cell carcinoma, hepatocellular carcinoma or head and neck squamous cell carcinoma were enrolled in the trial. Before TCR sequencing, CD4+ and CD8+ T cells were separately sorted from peripheral blood. V is pruned by 4 bases and J by 0 bases, leaving 2 bases of the junction without a gene match. CDR1 and CDR2, looked up from the germline V gene, are SGHRS and YFSETQ. The CDR3 contains 14 residues, cysteine and phenylalanine counted. CDR3 DNA is the only sequence kept; it has 42 bases, read in frame from the first base.

This clone occurred a few times. It has no known antigen specificity. The record has no base qualities; no much larger clone is one base away. To sequence the TCRbeta CDR3 region, genomic DNA was isolated from the sorted cells. TCRbeta CDR3 regions were sequenced using the immunoSEQ Assay. Not all clones reach the TCRdb copy of this immuneACCESS table, which keeps in-frame sequences only. Checked studies attribute under half of the gap to unresolved V genes and leave the rest unexplained. Across this sample there are roughly 57,000 clones, with approximately 84% seen only once. The ten largest account for about 13% of the sample. Overall study results and their limits: Clonal expansion of both CD4+ and CD8+ blood T cells was observed from baseline to week 6 at doses 0.1 to 3.0 mg/kg. After ivuxolimab, CD8+ T cells had more expanded clones than CD4+ T cells on average. Low levels of normalized T-cell clonal expansion were also seen in some nonresponding patients. Antigen specificity was not determined for the clonally expanded peripheral T cells. In the 0.1-3.0 mg/kg groups, partial responders were among the patients with the lowest normalized peripheral clonal expansion, particularly in CD8+ T cells.

The rearrangement joined TRBV5-1 to TRBJ1-1; TRBD1 fits 8 bases in the junction. This clonotype was obtained from an adult with an advanced solid tumor such as melanoma, head and neck, liver or kidney cancer. This specimen was CD4+ or CD8+ T cells sorted from blood, taken in a trial of the OX40 agonist ivuxolimab. The DNA sequence reads TGCGCCAGCAGCGGGGACAGGTTGAACACTGAAGCTTTCTTT. Its protein product is CASSGDRLNTEAFF.